This T cell receptor (beta chain) appears in the sequencing data of a study of blood T cell repertoires in COVID-19. Study-wide background: Whether acute or convalescent, the COVID-19 samples came from the United States, Italy and Spain.

V lost 3 bases and J lost 7, with 24 bases in between. CDR1 is MGHDK, CDR2 SYGVNS, per germline. This CDR3 is built from 17 residues. Generated by immunoSEQ multiplex PCR, the TCRdb table keeps only in-frame clones and is missing some. The table lists around 250,000 clones, around nine tenths of them singletons, with just under 9% in the top ten. The TCR comes from a man aged 35-49 years with active or convalescent COVID-19. The V and J genes are TRBV25-1 and TRBJ1-2; TRBD1 is a possible D gene (6 bases). The sequencing sample was made of peripheral blood. The CDR3 reads CASSEGADLLFMGGYTF. The CDR3 DNA sequence: TGTGCCAGCAGTGAGGGGGCCGACCTTCTTTTTATGGGTGGCTACACCTTC.